This TCR beta chain stems from a study of metastatic and nonmetastatic thyroid tumors. Study details: The comparison covered peripheral blood and tumor or nodule tissue in malignant and benign thyroid patients.

TCRdb ran MiXCR on the PCR reads. The table has about 22,000 clones, approximately 16% seen once. No treatment of any kind had been given to any patient before thyroid surgery. Concerning this clone: What it binds is not known.

Germline-derived CDR1 and CDR2 are MNHEY and SVGAGI. V was shortened by 0 bases and J by 2 bases, with 8 bases between the two germline ends. This CDR3 has 14 amino acids. General study points: It was reported that TCR beta diversity was significantly higher in malignant thyroid tumors than benign nodules, in blood and tumor.

Sequenced material: blood. The receptor was derived from a male donor with papillary thyroid cancer or a benign thyroid nodule (not recorded which). Some clones in this sample may be carry-over from other donors' samples. This chain joins TRBV6-5 and TRBJ2-7; the D is unclear. CDR3 sequence reads: CASSYSVGPYEQYF. The CDR3 region has the DNA TGTGCCAGCAGTTACTCTGTGGGTCCCTACGAGCAGTACTTC.